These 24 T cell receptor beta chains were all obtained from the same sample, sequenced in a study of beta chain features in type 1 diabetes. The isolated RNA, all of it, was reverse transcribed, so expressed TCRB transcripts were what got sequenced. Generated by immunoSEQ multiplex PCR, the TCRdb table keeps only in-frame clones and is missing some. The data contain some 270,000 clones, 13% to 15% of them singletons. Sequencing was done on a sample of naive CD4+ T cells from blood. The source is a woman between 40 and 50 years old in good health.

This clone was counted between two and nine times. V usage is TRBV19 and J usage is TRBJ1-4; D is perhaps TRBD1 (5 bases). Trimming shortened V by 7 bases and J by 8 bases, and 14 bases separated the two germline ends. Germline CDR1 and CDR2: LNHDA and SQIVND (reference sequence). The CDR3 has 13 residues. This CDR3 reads CASMRQSREKLFF. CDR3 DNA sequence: TGTGCCAGTATGAGACAGTCGAGGGAAAAACTGTTTTTT.

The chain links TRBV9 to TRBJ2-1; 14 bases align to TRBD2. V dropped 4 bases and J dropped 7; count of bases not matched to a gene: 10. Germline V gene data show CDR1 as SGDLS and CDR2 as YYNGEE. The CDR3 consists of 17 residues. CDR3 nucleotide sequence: TGTGCCAGCAGCACCCGGACTAGCGGGGGGCCTCGGAATGAGCAGTTCTTC. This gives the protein CASSTRTSGGPRNEQFF.

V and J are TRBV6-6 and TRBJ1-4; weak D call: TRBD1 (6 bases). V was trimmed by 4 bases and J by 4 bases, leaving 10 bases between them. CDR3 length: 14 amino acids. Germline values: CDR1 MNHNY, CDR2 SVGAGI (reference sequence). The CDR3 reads CASSSGVGNEKLFF. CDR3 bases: TGTGCCAGCAGTTCAGGGGTGGGTAATGAAAAACTGTTTTTT.

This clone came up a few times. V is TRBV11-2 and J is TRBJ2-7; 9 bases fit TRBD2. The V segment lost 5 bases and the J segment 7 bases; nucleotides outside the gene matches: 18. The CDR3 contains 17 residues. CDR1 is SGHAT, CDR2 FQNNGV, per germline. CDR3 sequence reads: CASSAQLVGTSPTEQYF. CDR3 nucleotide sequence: TGTGCCAGCAGCGCTCAATTGGTGGGGACTAGCCCTACGGAGCAGTACTTC.

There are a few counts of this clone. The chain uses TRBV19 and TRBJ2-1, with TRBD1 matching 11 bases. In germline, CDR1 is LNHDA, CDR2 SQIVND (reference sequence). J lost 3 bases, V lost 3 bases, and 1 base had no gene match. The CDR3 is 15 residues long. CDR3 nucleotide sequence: TGTGCCAGTAGTATGGACAGGGGGCGCTACAATGAGCAGTTCTTC. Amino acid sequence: CASSMDRGRYNEQFF.

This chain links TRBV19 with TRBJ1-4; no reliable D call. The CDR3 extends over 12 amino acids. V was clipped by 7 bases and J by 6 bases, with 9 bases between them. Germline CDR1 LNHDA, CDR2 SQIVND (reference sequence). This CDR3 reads CASTRGYEKLFF. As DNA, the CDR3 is TGTGCCAGTACTCGCGGGTATGAAAAACTGTTTTTT.

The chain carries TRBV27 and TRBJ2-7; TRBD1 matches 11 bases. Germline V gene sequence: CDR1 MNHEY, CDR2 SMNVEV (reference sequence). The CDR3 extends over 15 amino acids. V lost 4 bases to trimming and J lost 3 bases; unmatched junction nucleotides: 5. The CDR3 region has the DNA TGTGCCAGCAGTTGGACCGGGACAGGGGGCTACGAGCAGTACTTC. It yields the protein CASSWTGTGGYEQYF.

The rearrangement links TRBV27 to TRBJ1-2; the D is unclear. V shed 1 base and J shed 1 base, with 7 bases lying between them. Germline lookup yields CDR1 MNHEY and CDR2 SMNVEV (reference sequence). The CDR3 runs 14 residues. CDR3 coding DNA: TGTGCCAGCAGTTTATTCGCGGGTAACTATGGCTACACCTTC. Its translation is CASSLFAGNYGYTF.

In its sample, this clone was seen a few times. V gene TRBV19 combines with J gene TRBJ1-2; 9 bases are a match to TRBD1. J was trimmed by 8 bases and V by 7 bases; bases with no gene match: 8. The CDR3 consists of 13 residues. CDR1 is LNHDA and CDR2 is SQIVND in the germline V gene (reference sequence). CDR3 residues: CASTQGAGGGYTF. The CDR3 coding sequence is TGTGCCAGTACACAGGGGGCAGGCGGAGGCTACACCTTC.

CDR3 amino acids: CASSRGGGEQYF. CDR3 coding DNA: TGTGCCAGCAGCCGGGGGGGCGGTGAGCAGTACTTC. The chain recombines TRBV9 with TRBJ2-7; TRBD2 matches at 8 bases. The CDR3 covers 12 residues. V lost 4 bases, J lost 7 bases, and 4 bases stayed unmatched. Germline CDR1 and CDR2: SGDLS and YYNGEE.

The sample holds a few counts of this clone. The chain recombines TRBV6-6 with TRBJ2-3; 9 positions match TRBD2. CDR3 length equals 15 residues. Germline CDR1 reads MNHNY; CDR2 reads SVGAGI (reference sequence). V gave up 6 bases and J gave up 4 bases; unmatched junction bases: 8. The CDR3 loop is CASSSQRGGADTQYF. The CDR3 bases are TGTGCCAGCAGCTCCCAGCGCGGGGGGGCAGATACGCAGTATTTT.

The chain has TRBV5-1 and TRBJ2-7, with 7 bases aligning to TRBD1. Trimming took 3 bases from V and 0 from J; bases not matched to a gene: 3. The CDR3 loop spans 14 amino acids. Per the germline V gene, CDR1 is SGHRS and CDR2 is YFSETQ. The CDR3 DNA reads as TGCGCCAGCAGCTCGACAGGGCCCTCCTACGAGCAGTACTTC. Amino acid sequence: CASSSTGPSYEQYF.

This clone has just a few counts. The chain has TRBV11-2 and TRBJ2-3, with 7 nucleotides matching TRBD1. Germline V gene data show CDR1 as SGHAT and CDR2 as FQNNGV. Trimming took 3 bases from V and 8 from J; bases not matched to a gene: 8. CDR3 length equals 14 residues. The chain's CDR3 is CASSLRQGSLTQYF. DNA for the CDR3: TGTGCCAGCAGCTTGCGACAGGGAAGTCTTACGCAGTATTTT.

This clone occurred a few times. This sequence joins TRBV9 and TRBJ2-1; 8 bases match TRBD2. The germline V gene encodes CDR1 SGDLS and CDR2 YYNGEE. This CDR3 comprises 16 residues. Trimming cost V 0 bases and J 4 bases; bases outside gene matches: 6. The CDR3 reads CASSVALRGAYNEQFF. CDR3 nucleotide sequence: TGTGCCAGCAGCGTAGCTCTGCGGGGGGCTTACAATGAGCAGTTCTTC.

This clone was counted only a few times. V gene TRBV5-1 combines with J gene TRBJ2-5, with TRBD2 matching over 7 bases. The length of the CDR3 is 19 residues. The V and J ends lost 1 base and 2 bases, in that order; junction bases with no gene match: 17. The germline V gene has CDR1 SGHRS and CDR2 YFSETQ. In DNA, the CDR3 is TGCGCCAGCAGCTTGTTGGTGTCGGGAGCTAGCGGACTTCAAGAGACCCAGTACTTC. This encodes CASSLLVSGASGLQETQYF.

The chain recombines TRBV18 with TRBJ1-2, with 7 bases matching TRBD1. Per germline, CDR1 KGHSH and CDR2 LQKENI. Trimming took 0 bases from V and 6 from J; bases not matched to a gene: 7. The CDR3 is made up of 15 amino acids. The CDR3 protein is CASSPPSTGVDGYTF. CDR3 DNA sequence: TGTGCCAGCTCACCACCGTCAACAGGGGTCGATGGCTACACCTTC. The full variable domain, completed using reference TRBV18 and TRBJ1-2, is NAGVMQNPRHLVRRRGQEARLRCSPMKGHSHVYWYRQLPEEGLKFMVYLQKENIIDESGMPKERFSAEFPKEGPSILRIQQVVRGDSAAYFCASSPPSTGVDGYTFGSGTRLTVV.

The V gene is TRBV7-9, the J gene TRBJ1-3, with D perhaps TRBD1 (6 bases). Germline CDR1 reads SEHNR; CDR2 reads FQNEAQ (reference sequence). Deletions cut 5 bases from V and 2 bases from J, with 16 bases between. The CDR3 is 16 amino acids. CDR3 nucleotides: TGTGCCAGCAGCAAGTCCTACAGGGATCCTGGAAACACCATATATTTT. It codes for CASSKSYRDPGNTIYF.

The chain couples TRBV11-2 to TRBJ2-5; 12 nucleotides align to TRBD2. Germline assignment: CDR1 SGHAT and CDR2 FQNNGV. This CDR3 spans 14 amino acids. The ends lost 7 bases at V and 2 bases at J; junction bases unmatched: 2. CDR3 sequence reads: CASNLAGGQETQYF. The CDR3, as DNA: TGTGCCAGCAATCTAGCGGGGGGGCAAGAGACCCAGTACTTC.

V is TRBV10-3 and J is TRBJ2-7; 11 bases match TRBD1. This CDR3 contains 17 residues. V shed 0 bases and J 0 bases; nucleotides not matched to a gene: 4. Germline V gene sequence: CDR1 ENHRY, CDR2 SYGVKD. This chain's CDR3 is CAISESPGTGGSYEQYF. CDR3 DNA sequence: TGTGCCATCAGTGAGTCCCCAGGGACAGGGGGCTCCTACGAGCAGTACTTC.

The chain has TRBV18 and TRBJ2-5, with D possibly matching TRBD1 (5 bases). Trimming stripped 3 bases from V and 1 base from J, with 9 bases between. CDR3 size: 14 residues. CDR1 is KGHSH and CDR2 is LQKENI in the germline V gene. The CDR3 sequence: CASSPMGLQETQYF. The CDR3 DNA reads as TGTGCCAGCTCACCCATGGGGCTCCAAGAGACCCAGTACTTC.

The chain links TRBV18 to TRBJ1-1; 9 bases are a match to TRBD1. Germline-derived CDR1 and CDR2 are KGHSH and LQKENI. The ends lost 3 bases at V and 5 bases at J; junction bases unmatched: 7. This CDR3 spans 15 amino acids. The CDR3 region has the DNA TGTGCCAGCTCACCTCAACAGGGGGCCGGTACTGAAGCTTTCTTT. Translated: CASSPQQGAGTEAFF.

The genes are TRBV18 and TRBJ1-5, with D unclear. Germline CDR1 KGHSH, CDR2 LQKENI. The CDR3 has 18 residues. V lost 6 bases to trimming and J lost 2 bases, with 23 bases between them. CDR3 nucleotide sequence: TGTGCCAGCTCTCTCAACCCTCAGAGGGTTACCCGCAATCAGCCCCAGCATTTT. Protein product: CASSLNPQRVTRNQPQHF.

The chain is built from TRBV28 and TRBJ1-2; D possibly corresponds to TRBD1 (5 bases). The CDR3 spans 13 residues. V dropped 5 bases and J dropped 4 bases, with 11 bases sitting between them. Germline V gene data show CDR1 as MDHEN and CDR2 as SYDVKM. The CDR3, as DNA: TGTGCCAGCAGTAGGCAGGGCTCCTATGGCTACACCTTC. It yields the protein CASSRQGSYGYTF.

CDR3 amino acids: CASGLVLTSGGNEQFF. DNA for the CDR3: TGTGCTAGTGGTTTGGTCCTTACTAGCGGGGGAAATGAGCAGTTCTTC. The chain joins TRBV12-5 to TRBJ2-1; 11 bases align to TRBD2. The CDR3 sequence is 16 residues long. Germline lookup yields CDR1 LGHNT and CDR2 FRNRAP. V lost 0 bases, J lost 7 bases, and 5 bases stayed unmatched.